What follows are 29 T cell receptor beta chains derived from one specimen sequenced in a study of blood T cell repertoires in COVID-19. TCRdb's table, derived via immunoSEQ multiplex PCR, lists solely in-frame clones and lacks some. The sample has 45,000 to 55,000 clones, less than 95% seen once; the top ten hold over 2.5%. The sequencing sample was made of peripheral blood. The receptors shown here come from a human donor in a cohort sampled during active COVID-19.

This chain joins TRBV5-8 and TRBJ2-1; D perhaps matches TRBD1 (5 bases). V lost 1 base to trimming and J lost 7 bases, with 9 bases between them. This CDR3 comprises 13 residues. CDR1 SGHTS and CDR2 YDEGEE come from the germline V gene. The CDR3 loop is CASSLRAGNEQFF. The CDR3 DNA is TGTGCCAGCAGCTTGAGGGCAGGGAATGAGCAGTTCTTC.

This clone was seen just once. J is TRBJ2-3 and V is TRBV7-3, with 7 bases that match TRBD2. Per the germline V gene, CDR1 is SGHTA and CDR2 is FQGTGA. The CDR3 length is 15 residues. The ends lost 1 base at V and 5 bases at J; junction bases unmatched: 6. CDR3 sequence reads: CASSLISAGEDTQYF. CDR3 in DNA: TGTGCCAGCAGCTTAATTTCTGCGGGAGAAGATACGCAGTATTTT.

V and J are TRBV7-8 and TRBJ2-7; tentative D call: TRBD2 (6 bases). Germline V CDR1 and CDR2: SGHVS, FQNEAQ. The V end was cut by 5 bases, the J end by 3 bases, with 14 bases between. This CDR3 spans 14 amino acids. Here the CDR3 reads CASSPAGTGYEQYF. As DNA, the CDR3 is TGTGCCAGCAGCCCAGCGGGCACAGGCTACGAGCAGTACTTC.

The chain couples TRBV29-1 to TRBJ1-1; D not resolved. Trimming removed 4 bases from V and 4 bases from J, with 10 bases in between. The V gene's germline CDR1 is SQVTM and CDR2 ANQGSEA. The CDR3 is 12 amino acids. CDR3 amino acids: CSVVVRSTEAFF. CDR3 bases: TGCAGCGTTGTTGTAAGGAGCACTGAAGCTTTCTTT.

The rearrangement links TRBV6-2 or TRBV6-3 to TRBJ2-7; D unclear. Germline CDR1 MNHEY, CDR2 SVGEGT. The CDR3 is made up of 12 amino acids. V was cut by 0 bases and J by 6 bases, with 6 bases left in between. This CDR3 reads CASSYSWSEQYF. CDR3 nucleotides: TGTGCCAGCAGTTACTCTTGGAGCGAGCAGTACTTC.

This clone was recorded once. The V gene is TRBV6-5, the J gene TRBJ2-7; the D is unclear. CDR3 size: 12 residues. In germline, CDR1 is MNHEY, CDR2 SVGAGI. Trimming removed 4 bases from V and 5 bases from J, with 9 bases in between. The CDR3 nucleotides read TGTGCCAGCAGTTTGGCAGGCGACGAGCAGTACTTC. Translating gives CASSLAGDEQYF.

The rearrangement uses TRBV18 and TRBJ1-2; 7 nucleotides align to TRBD1. CDR3 length: 13 amino acids. Germline CDR1 and CDR2: KGHSH and LQKENI. J was trimmed by 8 bases and V by 4 bases; bases with no gene match: 7. The CDR3 DNA is TGTGCCAGCTCACTGGACAGGCTAGGAGGCTACACCTTC. Its translation: CASSLDRLGGYTF.

This chain links TRBV15 with TRBJ2-3; D perhaps matches TRBD2 (6 bases). In germline, CDR1 is LNHNV, CDR2 YYDKDF (reference sequence). This CDR3 spans 15 amino acids. V shed 1 base and J shed 3 bases, with 11 bases lying between them. This chain's CDR3 is CATSRVAGWTDTQYF. The CDR3 DNA is TGTGCCACCAGCAGAGTGGCGGGATGGACAGATACGCAGTATTTT.

The table lists this clone with a count of one. V usage is TRBV11-2 and J usage is TRBJ2-1, with unresolved D. Trimming pared 1 base from V and 0 bases from J, leaving 10 bases between. The CDR3 spans 16 residues. Germline loops: CDR1 SGHAT, CDR2 FQNNGV. The CDR3 region is CASSLGRLSSYNEQFF. The CDR3 DNA reads TGTGCCAGCAGCTTAGGAAGACTTAGCTCCTACAATGAGCAGTTCTTC. The full variable domain, completed using reference TRBV11-2 and TRBJ2-1, is EAGVAQSPRYKIIEKRQSVAFWCNPISGHATLYWYQQILGQGPKLLIQFQNNGVVDDSQLPKDRFSAERLKGVDSTLKIQPAKLEDSAVYLCASSLGRLSSYNEQFFGPGTRLTVL.

V gene TRBV13 combines with J gene TRBJ2-7, with TRBD1 identical over 8 bases. The CDR3 contains 15 residues. The trim removed 5 bases at V and 5 bases at J, leaving 11 bases unmatched. CDR1 is PRHDT, CDR2 FYEKMQ, per germline (reference sequence). Written as DNA, the CDR3 is TGTGCCAGCAGCACGTCCCAGGGGGCAAGCCACGAGCAGTACTTC. It yields the protein CASSTSQGASHEQYF.

CDR3 sequence: CASRSPPIWREGYEQYF. The CDR3 DNA sequence: TGTGCAAGTCGCTCACCACCAATCTGGAGGGAGGGCTACGAGCAGTACTTC. The chain has TRBV12-2 and TRBJ2-7; TRBD2 reflects the table's D call only, with no check against the DNA. TRBV12-2 is tagged as a pseudogene. The CDR3 has 17 amino acids.

The rearrangement uses TRBV6-5 and TRBJ1-1, with 9 bases that match TRBD1. The CDR3 totals 15 residues. J was trimmed by 1 base and V by 6 bases; bases with no gene match: 6. CDR1 MNHEY and CDR2 SVGAGI come from the germline V gene. The CDR3 DNA is TGTGCCAGCAGCTTACAGGGGGCCAGGAACACTGAAGCTTTCTTT. Amino acids: CASSLQGARNTEAFF.

This clone was picked up one time. The V and J genes are TRBV11-2 and TRBJ2-3, with a tentative D call TRBD2 (5 bases). Germline lookup yields CDR1 SGHAT and CDR2 FQNNGV. This CDR3 is 13 amino acids long. The V end was cut by 6 bases, the J end by 6 bases, with 13 bases between. The chain's CDR3 is CASRLLAADTQYF. The CDR3 DNA is TGTGCCAGCAGGCTCCTAGCAGCTGATACGCAGTATTTT.

The rearrangement joins TRBV15 to TRBJ1-5, with 8 nucleotides matching TRBD1. With V trimmed by 0 bases and J by 7 bases, 5 bases remained unmatched. The CDR3 loop spans 15 amino acids. CDR1 LNHNV and CDR2 YYDKDF come from the germline V gene (reference sequence). CDR3 loop: CATSRDSGGGQPQHF. CDR3 DNA: TGTGCCACCAGCAGAGATTCAGGGGGCGGGCAGCCCCAGCATTTT. The full variable domain, with the rest looked up from reference TRBV15 and TRBJ1-5, is DAMVIQNPRYQVTQFGKPVTLSCSQTLNHNVMYWYQQKSSQAPKLLFHYYDKDFNNEADTPDNFQSRRPNTSFCFLDIRSPGLGDTAMYLCATSRDSGGGQPQHFGDGTRLSIL.

V usage is TRBV2 and J usage is TRBJ1-5, with no clear D. Germline V gives CDR1 SNHLY, CDR2 FYNNEI. V was trimmed by 3 bases and J by 6 bases, leaving 9 bases between them. The CDR3 extends over 13 amino acids. CDR3 sequence: CASSEGRRQPQHF. The CDR3, as DNA: TGTGCCAGCAGTGAGGGCCGACGTCAGCCCCAGCATTTT.

The rearrangement links TRBV15 to TRBJ2-1; 10 bases are shared with TRBD2. Germline V gene data show CDR1 as LNHNV and CDR2 as YYDKDF (reference sequence). J lost 3 bases, V lost 1 base, and 3 bases had no gene match. The CDR3 spans 16 residues. The CDR3 sequence: CATSRGLAGSYNEQFF. The CDR3 DNA is TGTGCCACCAGCAGAGGACTAGCGGGTAGCTACAATGAGCAGTTCTTC. Variable domain in full (rest from reference TRBV15 and TRBJ2-1): DAMVIQNPRYQVTQFGKPVTLSCSQTLNHNVMYWYQQKSSQAPKLLFHYYDKDFNNEADTPDNFQSRRPNTSFCFLDIRSPGLGDTAMYLCATSRGLAGSYNEQFFGPGTRLTVL.

The chain couples TRBV23-1 to TRBJ2-3; TRBD2 matches at 13 bases. TRBV23-1 is an ORF, with its function uncertain. This CDR3 contains 19 residues. J lost 4 bases, V lost 4 bases, and 14 bases had no gene match. The CDR3 sequence is CASSRTSGRGVKAADTQYF. The CDR3 bases are TGCGCCAGCAGTCGGACTAGCGGGAGAGGGGTAAAAGCGGCAGATACGCAGTATTTT.

The chain is built from TRBV30 and TRBJ2-5, with 7 bases matching TRBD2. Germline-derived CDR1 and CDR2 are GTSNPN and SVGIG (reference sequence). After removal of 4 bases from V and 4 bases from J, the junction contained 9 bases not matched to a gene. The CDR3 totals 14 residues. The chain's CDR3 is CAWTRELASETQYF. The DNA of the CDR3 is TGTGCCTGGACCAGGGAACTAGCGTCAGAGACCCAGTACTTC.

The chain uses TRBV4-1 and TRBJ1-2; D gene unclear. CDR3 length equals 13 residues. Per germline, CDR1 MGHRA and CDR2 YSYEKL. V dropped 2 bases and J dropped 6 bases, with 10 bases sitting between them. In nucleotides, the CDR3 is TGCGCCAGCAGCCAACCCCGGGGTCATGGCTACACCTTC. It yields the protein CASSQPRGHGYTF.

This clone was observed once. The chain carries TRBV12-3 or TRBV12-4 and TRBJ2-7; D unclear. The CDR3 has 12 amino acids. The ends were cut back, 8 bases at V and 3 bases at J, with 11 bases in the middle. For the CDR3, the DNA is TGTGCCAGCGGCGCACAGCACTACGAGCAGTACTTC. Translated: CASGAQHYEQYF.

V usage is TRBV9 and J usage is TRBJ2-1; tentative D call: TRBD2 (5 bases). Trimming removed 0 bases at V and 2 bases at J, with 9 bases between. Germline assignment: CDR1 SGDLS and CDR2 YYNGEE. The CDR3 length is 15 residues. The CDR3 region is CASSVEEGTYNEQFF. The CDR3 nucleotides are TGTGCCAGCAGCGTAGAAGAGGGAACCTACAATGAGCAGTTCTTC.

V usage is TRBV5-1 and J usage is TRBJ2-4; 7 bases are shared with TRBD1. Germline CDR1 and CDR2: SGHRS and YFSETQ. V lost 4 bases, J lost 0 bases, and 13 bases stayed unmatched. This CDR3 is 18 amino acids long. CDR3 nucleotides: TGCGCCAGCAGCCCCGGACAGGTTCGACTCGGAGCCAAAAACATTCAGTACTTC. It yields the protein CASSPGQVRLGAKNIQYF.

The V and J genes are TRBV29-1 and TRBJ1-2, with TRBD1 identical over 8 bases. Germline assignment: CDR1 SQVTM and CDR2 ANQGSEA. The CDR3 runs to 13 residues. V gave up 7 bases and J gave up 6 bases; unmatched junction bases: 10. CDR3 sequence (DNA): TGCAGCGCCGTGGACAGGGCGGGTAATGGCTACACCTTC. This gives the protein CSAVDRAGNGYTF.

The chain recombines TRBV28 with TRBJ1-6; TRBD1 agrees at 7 bases. Germline CDR1 and CDR2: MDHEN and SYDVKM. Unmatched junction bases numbered 10, after V lost 6 bases and J lost 8 bases. This CDR3 region has 15 residues. The CDR3 sequence is CASSSRGRGYSPLHF. The DNA for the CDR3 is TGTGCCAGCAGCTCAAGGGGCAGGGGGTATTCACCCCTCCACTTT.

The rearrangement joins TRBV2 to TRBJ2-2; perhaps TRBD1 as D (6 bases). The germline V and J ends were trimmed by 6 bases and 6 bases, with 11 bases remaining between them. The CDR3 runs to 13 residues. Germline V gene lookup returns CDR1 SNHLY and CDR2 FYNNEI. The CDR3: CASRSRTAGELFF. CDR3 sequence (DNA): TGTGCCAGCAGGTCAAGGACAGCCGGGGAGCTGTTTTTT.

Only one count was recorded for this clone. The chain carries TRBV12-3 or TRBV12-4 and TRBJ1-2; D possibly corresponds to TRBD1 (6 bases). This CDR3 has 13 residues. V lost 5 bases and J lost 5, with 12 bases in between. The CDR3 DNA follows: TGTGCCAGCAGTGACGGGGGGCAGTATGGCTACACCTTC. Its translation is CASSDGGQYGYTF.

This rearrangement joins TRBV10-3 to TRBJ1-2, with 8 bases identical to TRBD1. Germline V lookup: CDR1 ENHRY, CDR2 SYGVKD. The CDR3 contains 14 residues. J lost 4 bases, V lost 6 bases, and 7 bases had no gene match. CDR3 residues: CAIRGDGQGYGYTF. CDR3 coding DNA: TGTGCCATCAGAGGTGACGGACAGGGCTATGGCTACACCTTC.

The V and J genes are TRBV9 and TRBJ1-1; D gene unclear. The V and J ends lost 0 bases and 5 bases respectively, with 11 bases between them. CDR1 and CDR2 (germline): SGDLS, YYNGEE. This CDR3 spans 14 amino acids. The CDR3: CASSVGVVGTEAFF. CDR3 in DNA: TGTGCCAGCAGCGTAGGAGTAGTCGGGACTGAAGCTTTCTTT.

Written as DNA, the CDR3 is TGTGCCAGCAGTGAATCGGTGTATGGGAGGCCGGCTTTCTTT. This translates into CASSESVYGRPAFF. V gene TRBV6-1 combines with J gene TRBJ1-1; unclear D gene. Germline CDR1 MNHNS, CDR2 SASEGT. Trimming stripped 2 bases from V and 11 bases from J, with 18 bases between. The CDR3 covers 14 residues.